One and the same sample provided the 21 T cell receptor beta chains below, sequenced in a study of a mutant IDH1 vaccine in newly diagnosed glioma. Their antigen targets remain unknown. Clones were read by immunoSEQ multiplex PCR, and TCRdb kept only the in-frame ones, dropping some. This table holds 40,000 to 45,000 clones, approximately 81% found once. Time point: week 35, safety follow-up. With topical imiquimod, each dose of the vaccine consisted of 300 ug of mutant IDH1 20-mer peptide. Sequenced material: PBMCs, taken from a glioma patient whose treatment included an IDH1 peptide vaccine. The receptors originated from a woman in her forties with glioma. Some clones in this sample may be carry-over from other donors' samples.

The rearrangement joins TRBV27 to TRBJ1-5; D unresolved. From germline, CDR1 is MNHEY and CDR2 SMNVEV (reference sequence). The V end lost 5 bases, the J end lost 5 bases, and 25 bases lay between the germline ends. The CDR3 covers 18 residues. The CDR3 loop reads CASSPLGEWGVKYQPQHF. CDR3 bases: TGTGCCAGCAGTCCCCTCGGGGAATGGGGAGTAAAGTATCAGCCCCAGCATTTT.

The chain recombines TRBV5-4 with TRBJ1-1; D unclear. This CDR3 has 15 residues. Germline V gives CDR1 SGHNT, CDR2 YYREEE (reference sequence). Trimming pared 1 base from V and 7 bases from J, leaving 17 bases between. CDR3 protein: CASSLREKGQNEAFF. CDR3 in DNA: TGTGCCAGCAGCTTGAGGGAAAAAGGGCAGAATGAAGCTTTCTTT.

The chain carries TRBV27 and TRBJ2-2; D is possibly TRBD1 (6 bases). Trimming cost V 7 bases and J 5 bases, with 11 bases left between them. This CDR3 comprises 13 residues. Germline CDR1 is MNHEY and CDR2 is SMNVEV (reference sequence). CDR3 bases: TGTGCCAGCACCGCTACAGGGACCGGGGAGCTGTTTTTT. Translated, it gives CASTATGTGELFF.

This clone has more than one count but fewer than ten. The chain combines TRBV29-1 with TRBJ1-1; 10 bases line up with TRBD1. The CDR3 spans 11 residues. V lost 3 bases to trimming and J lost 12 bases; unmatched junction nucleotides: 4. CDR1 is SQVTM and CDR2 is ANQGSEA in the germline V gene. The CDR3 loop is CSVEDRGVSFF. The CDR3 coding sequence is TGCAGCGTTGAGGACAGGGGGGTTTCTTTCTTT.

Of note for this clone: A read error may produce the germline difference seen at one junction end. The chain links TRBV7-7 to TRBJ2-7, with D unclear. The germline CDR1 and CDR2 sequences are SSHAT and FNYEAQ (reference sequence). This CDR3 is 13 amino acids long. The CDR3 bases are TGTGCTAGCAGCCCGACTGGGGCCTACGAGCAGTACTTC. Translation: CASSPTGAYEQYF.

The chain recombines TRBV7-8 with TRBJ2-7, with D possibly matching TRBD1 (5 bases). The CDR3 consists of 14 residues. V lost 5 bases, J lost 2 bases, and 13 bases lay in between. Looked up from germline, CDR1 is SGHVS and CDR2 is FQNEAQ. The CDR3 DNA reads TGTGCCAGCAGCCCTCAAGACAGCCCCTACGAGCAGTACTTC. Translating it yields CASSPQDSPYEQYF.

This chain connects TRBV12-5 to TRBJ1-5; D gene unclear. The V gene's germline CDR1 is LGHNT and CDR2 FRNRAP. The CDR3 extends over 14 amino acids. V lost 3 bases and J lost 5, with 11 bases in between. The CDR3 protein is CASGFTGDYQPQHF. The CDR3, as DNA: TGTGCTAGTGGTTTTACGGGCGATTATCAGCCCCAGCATTTT.

The chain couples TRBV18 to TRBJ2-1, with 12 bases fitting TRBD2. Losses at the gene ends were 6 bases for V and 2 bases for J; bases not matched to a gene: 17. Germline CDR1 reads KGHSH; CDR2 reads LQKENI. The CDR3 covers 20 residues. The CDR3 DNA follows: TGTGCCAGCTCTACCGGGACAGGGATTTCTAGCGGGGGGGCCTACAATGAGCAGTTCTTC. As protein: CASSTGTGISSGGAYNEQFF. Based on the CDR3 plus reference TRBV18 and TRBJ2-1, the full variable domain is NAGVMQNPRHLVRRRGQEARLRCSPMKGHSHVYWYRQLPEEGLKFMVYLQKENIIDESGMPKERFSAEFPKEGPSILRIQQVVRGDSAAYFCASSTGTGISSGGAYNEQFFGPGTRLTVL.

The chain uses TRBV10-2 and TRBJ1-2, with 11 bases matching TRBD1. The ends lost 4 bases at V and 7 bases at J; junction bases unmatched: 2. The CDR3 covers 13 residues. Germline assignment: CDR1 WSHSY and CDR2 SAAADI. The CDR3 bases are TGCGCCAGCAGTGCGGGACAGGGGGTTGGCTACACCTTC. Protein product: CASSAGQGVGYTF.

The V call is TRBV13, the J call TRBJ1-4, with 7 bases identical to TRBD1. V was clipped by 5 bases and J by 8 bases; unmatched bases: 8. The CDR3 sequence is 14 residues long. Germline V lookup: CDR1 PRHDT, CDR2 FYEKMQ (reference sequence). In DNA, the CDR3 is TGTGCCAGCAGCCCTAAGGGAGGGGGCGAAAAACTGTTTTTT. Its protein is CASSPKGGGEKLFF.

This clone has a single count. The chain carries TRBV13 and TRBJ1-1; D is uncertain. V was pared by 1 base and J by 3 bases, with 15 bases between. The length of the CDR3 is 16 residues. Germline V lookup: CDR1 PRHDT, CDR2 FYEKMQ (reference sequence). CDR3 sequence reads: CASSLVSWDGYTEAFF. The DNA of the CDR3 is TGTGCCAGCAGCTTAGTTTCCTGGGATGGTTACACTGAAGCTTTCTTT.

The V gene is TRBV15, the J gene TRBJ2-5, with TRBD2 matching over 7 bases. V was clipped by 0 bases and J by 0 bases; unmatched bases: 10. This CDR3 spans 18 amino acids. Germline V lookup: CDR1 LNHNV, CDR2 YYDKDF (reference sequence). The CDR3 region has the DNA TGTGCCACCAGCAGAGATCCCCCAGCGGGGACGTACCAAGAGACCCAGTACTTC. As protein: CATSRDPPAGTYQETQYF.

This clone has just one count. V and J are TRBV25-1 and TRBJ2-1, with D perhaps matching TRBD2 (5 bases). There are 18 residues in the CDR3. Trimming removed 4 bases from V and 5 bases from J, with 24 bases in between. Looked up from germline, CDR1 is MGHDK and CDR2 is SYGVNS. In nucleotides, the CDR3 is TGTGCCAGCAGTGGACCCACCGGAGGAGCAGACAAGAACAATGAGCAGTTCTTC. Translated, it gives CASSGPTGGADKNNEQFF.

The rearrangement links TRBV7-2 to TRBJ2-7; D possibly uses TRBD1 or TRBD2 (5 bases each). The CDR3 totals 14 residues. The ends were cut back, 6 bases at V and 7 bases at J, with 19 bases in the middle. The germline gives CDR1 SGHTA, CDR2 FQGNSA. DNA for the CDR3: TGTGCCAGCAGATGGGACCGCGAATGGGGGGAGCAGTACTTC. Amino acids: CASRWDREWGEQYF.

This sequence joins TRBV7-2 and TRBJ2-2, with D perhaps being TRBD1 or TRBD2 (5 bases each). The germline V and J ends were trimmed by 4 bases and 3 bases, with 18 bases remaining between them. Per germline, CDR1 SGHTA and CDR2 FQGNSA. The CDR3 totals 17 residues. DNA of the CDR3: TGTGCCAGCAGCTCGACCGGGACCCACGTTTACACCGGGGAGCTGTTTTTT. This encodes CASSSTGTHVYTGELFF.

V gene TRBV5-1 combines with J gene TRBJ2-7; D ambiguous. The ends were cut back, 4 bases at V and 5 bases at J, with 16 bases in the middle. The CDR3 is 14 residues long. Germline values: CDR1 SGHRS, CDR2 YFSETQ. DNA of the CDR3: TGCGCCAGCAGCCCGCGCGACACCGTCGACGAGCAGTACTTC. The encoded protein is CASSPRDTVDEQYF.

This clone was seen a few times. The J gene is TRBJ1-3, the V gene TRBV13; TRBD1 might be the D (5 bases). Germline V gives CDR1 PRHDT, CDR2 FYEKMQ (reference sequence). V was shortened by 1 base and J by 4 bases, with 14 bases between the two germline ends. The CDR3 runs 16 residues. The CDR3 loop reads CASSLDRRGYGNTIYF. For the CDR3, the DNA is TGTGCCAGCAGCTTAGACAGGCGGGGGTACGGAAACACCATATATTTT.

The rearrangement links TRBV6-5 to TRBJ2-1, with 10 bases that match TRBD2. Germline-derived CDR1 and CDR2 are MNHEY and SVGAGI. This CDR3 has 15 residues. V was pared by 6 bases and J by 2 bases, with 4 bases of the junction left unmatched. CDR3 bases: TGTGCCAGCAGCCAAGGACTAGCGGCCTACAATGAGCAGTTCTTC. It translates to CASSQGLAAYNEQFF.

This clone is classed as medium-sized. The rearrangement links TRBV27 to TRBJ1-2, with D possibly matching TRBD1 (5 bases). CDR3 size: 13 residues. Per the germline V gene, CDR1 is MNHEY and CDR2 is SMNVEV (reference sequence). V was shortened by 2 bases and J by 7 bases, with 11 bases between the two germline ends. Here the CDR3 reads CASSLRGLGGYTF. In DNA form, the CDR3 reads TGTGCCAGCAGTTTAAGGGGTCTGGGTGGCTACACCTTC.

The chain joins TRBV19 to TRBJ2-7, with unresolved D. This CDR3 has 14 residues. The germline V gene encodes CDR1 LNHDA and CDR2 SQIVND (reference sequence). V was cut by 1 base and J by 2 bases, with 9 bases left in between. This CDR3 is CASSIGSAAYEQYF. CDR3 nucleotides: TGTGCCAGTAGTATAGGGAGCGCTGCCTACGAGCAGTACTTC. The whole variable domain, filled in from reference TRBV19 and TRBJ2-7, reads DGGITQSPKYLFRKEGQNVTLSCEQNLNHDAMYWYRQDPGQGLRLIYYSQIVNDFQKGDIAEGYSVSREKKESFPLTVTSAQKNPTAFYLCASSIGSAAYEQYFGPGTRLTVT.

The chain employs TRBV7-2 and TRBJ2-3; 10 bases line up with TRBD2. With V trimmed by 4 bases and J by 4 bases, 5 bases remained unmatched. Germline values: CDR1 SGHTA, CDR2 FQGNSA. The CDR3 is 15 residues long. CDR3 in DNA: TGTGCCAGCAGCTCTAGCGGGAGTAGGGCAGATACGCAGTATTTT. The encoded protein is CASSSSGSRADTQYF.